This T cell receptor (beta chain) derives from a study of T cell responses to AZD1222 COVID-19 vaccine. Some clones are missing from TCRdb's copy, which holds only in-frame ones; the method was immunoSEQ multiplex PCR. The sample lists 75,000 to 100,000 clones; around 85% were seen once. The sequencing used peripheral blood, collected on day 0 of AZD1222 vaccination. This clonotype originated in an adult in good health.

CDR3 coding DNA: TGTGCCAGCAGTGAAGTGCAGACGGGTGAGCAGTTCTTC. It encodes CASSEVQTGEQFF. V and J are TRBV2 and TRBJ2-1, with D uncertain. Germline CDR1 is SNHLY and CDR2 is FYNNEI. With 1 base removed from V and 9 bases from J, the gap between germline ends came to 10 bases. The CDR3 is 13 amino acids.